These 4 T cell receptor beta chains came from one sample sequenced in a study of blood T cell repertoires in COVID-19. TCRdb's copy holds only in-frame clones and misses some; the assay was immunoSEQ multiplex PCR. The sample gives a few hundred thousand clones, over 75% of which show up once; 1% is in the top ten. Material: PBMCs or T cells enriched from blood (not recorded which). The receptor set was obtained from a man between 18 and 35 years old who had recovered from COVID-19.

This clone was recorded a few times. This rearrangement joins TRBV6-5 to TRBJ2-5, with D perhaps TRBD1 (6 bases). This CDR3 region has 14 residues. Germline CDR1 is MNHEY and CDR2 is SVGAGI. V was trimmed by 6 bases and J by 10 bases, leaving 21 bases between them. The CDR3, as DNA: TGTGCCAGCAGACCCCAAATGGGGCAGGGGAGCCAGTACTTC. Protein product: CASRPQMGQGSQYF.

The genes are TRBV3-1 (or the pseudogene TRBV3-2) and TRBJ2-1; 7 positions match TRBD2. Germline lookup yields CDR1 LGHDT and CDR2 YNNKEL (reference sequence). J was trimmed by 2 bases and V by 1 base; bases with no gene match: 2. This CDR3 has 15 residues. This chain's CDR3 is CASSQGRGTYNEQFF. The CDR3 nucleotides are TGTGCCAGCAGCCAAGGGCGGGGGACCTACAATGAGCAGTTCTTC.

This clone came up once. The chain uses TRBV9 and TRBJ2-3; no firm D call. CDR1 and CDR2 from the germline V gene are SGDLS and YYNGEE. V was cut by 0 bases and J by 8 bases, with 7 bases left in between. This CDR3 region has 12 residues. The CDR3 sequence: CASSVDSGTQYF. As DNA, the CDR3 is TGTGCCAGCAGCGTAGATAGTGGTACGCAGTATTTT.

This chain connects TRBV25-1 to TRBJ1-4; 11 bases match TRBD1. V dropped 10 bases and J dropped 6; count of bases not matched to a gene: 7. Germline V gene lookup returns CDR1 MGHDK and CDR2 SYGVNS. The CDR3 sequence is 14 residues long. CDR3 in DNA: TGTGCCACTTGGACAGGGGGCGTCGATGAAAAACTGTTTTTT. Residues: CATWTGGVDEKLFF.